This is a list of T cell receptor beta chains from one sample in a study of CD4 T cells in relation to SARS-CoV-2 and coronaviruses. Assay: immunoSEQ multiplex PCR; the TCRdb copy retains only in-frame clones and omits some. The profile shows tens of thousands of clones, roughly 70% of them singletons. Which antigens these TCRs recognize remains unknown. Sequenced material: CD4+ T cells from PBMCs, cultured in vitro. The receptors stem from a human donor in good health. The CDR3 runs from the conserved cysteine through the conserved F or W. A D gene is named only where the DNA matches it firmly. Expanded clones get a size class; other rows say once, few or many, or leave the size out.

CDR3 length,V gene,D gene,clone size,J gene,CDR3 DNA,CDR3 protein
15,TRBV3-1/TRBV3-2,NA,NA,TRBJ1-6,TGTGCCAGCAGCGACCAGATTGGGACCAATTCACCCCTCCACTTT,CASSDQIGTNSPLHF
15,TRBV30,TRBD2,NA,TRBJ2-1,TGTGCCTGGAGTGTAGGACTAGCGGAGTACAATGAGCAGTTCTTC,CAWSVGLAEYNEQFF
13,TRBV3-1/TRBV3-2,NA,NA,TRBJ2-7,TGTGCCAGCAGCCAAGTCCCGACGAGCGAGCAGTACTTC,CASSQVPTSEQYF
12,TRBV12-5,NA,medium-sized,TRBJ1-1,TGTGCTAGTGGTTTGCCCTACAGCGCCGCTTTCTTT,CASGLPYSAAFF
19,TRBV4-1,TRBD2,few,TRBJ2-1,TGCGCCAGCAGCCACCCGGGACTAGCGGGAGGGAGCTCCTACAATGAGCAGTTCTTC,CASSHPGLAGGSSYNEQFF
15,TRBV10-3,NA,NA,TRBJ2-2,TGTGCCATCAGTGAGTCGTCAGGGCTCCCCGGGGAGCTGTTTTTT,CAISESSGLPGELFF
14,TRBV25-1,NA,NA,TRBJ1-2,TGTGCCAGCAGTCCCGCCACGGGGGATTACGGCTACACCTTC,CASSPATGDYGYTF
15,TRBV5-1,NA,NA,TRBJ2-6,TGCGCCAGCAGCTTGGACGTCTCTGGGGCCAACGTCCTGACTTTC,CASSLDVSGANVLTF
15,TRBV3-1/TRBV3-2,TRBD2,NA,TRBJ2-7,TGTGCCAGCAGCCAAGGACTAGCGGGAGCCTTCGAGCAGTACTTC,CASSQGLAGAFEQYF
13,TRBV30,NA,NA,TRBJ1-1,TGTGCCTGGAGTTCCGCCTGGGGCTTTGAAGCTTTCTTT,CAWSSAWGFEAFF
14,TRBV29-1,TRBD2,NA,TRBJ2-7,TGCAGCGTTGGGAGTGGGCGGGAGGGCGACGAGCAGTACTTC,CSVGSGREGDEQYF
17,TRBV5-1,NA,NA,TRBJ1-3,TGCGCCAGCAGCTTGGCCCCCGTCCGATACTCTGGAAACACCATATATTTT,CASSLAPVRYSGNTIYF
16,TRBV15,NA,NA,TRBJ1-4,TGTGCCACCAGCAGAGACGTAGATGCAACTAATGAAAAACTGTTTTTT,CATSRDVDATNEKLFF
15,TRBV28,NA,NA,TRBJ2-3,TGTGCCAGCAGTTGGGGGGTATGGGGCACAGATACGCAGTATTTT,CASSWGVWGTDTQYF
14,TRBV28,TRBD1,NA,TRBJ1-5,TGTGCCAGCAGTACTAAGGGACAGGGGGGGAACCAGCATTTT,CASSTKGQGGNQHF
13,TRBV5-1,TRBD1,once,TRBJ2-5,TGCGCCAGCAGCATAGGACAGGGAGAGACCCAGTACTTC,CASSIGQGETQYF
16,TRBV28,NA,NA,TRBJ2-3,TGTGCCAGCAGTACCAACAAGTGGCTTGTGGCAGATACGCAGTATTTT,CASSTNKWLVADTQYF
14,TRBV27,TRBD2,NA,TRBJ2-7,TGTGCCAGCAGCTGGACTAGCGGGAGTATAGGGCAGTACTTC,CASSWTSGSIGQYF
14,TRBV5-1,NA,NA,TRBJ1-1,TGCGCCAGCAGCTTGTTGGAGGTCGAGGGTGAAGCTTTCTTT,CASSLLEVEGEAFF
15,TRBV7-9,TRBD2,NA,TRBJ2-7,TGTGCCAGCAGCGACGGGACTAGCGGGAGAGCCGAGCAGTACTTC,CASSDGTSGRAEQYF
14,TRBV19,TRBD1,NA,TRBJ1-5,TGTGCCAGTAGCGCACAGGGGGGCAATCAGCCCCAGCATTTT,CASSAQGGNQPQHF
17,TRBV2,TRBD1,NA,TRBJ1-5,TGTGCCAGCAGTGCTCGACAGGGGGCGAGGGGCAATCAGCCCCAGCATTTT,CASSARQGARGNQPQHF
15,TRBV3-1/TRBV3-2,NA,NA,TRBJ2-1,TGTGCCAGCAGCCGAGATTCAGGGAACATCAATGAGCAGTTCTTC,CASSRDSGNINEQFF
14,TRBV19,NA,NA,TRBJ1-1,TGTGCCAGTAGTATAGCAGCCAAGAACACTGAAGCTTTCTTT,CASSIAAKNTEAFF
17,TRBV5-1,TRBD2,NA,TRBJ2-1,TGCGCCAGCAGCTTAGGAGCGGGAGGGCCCATGGGCAATGAGCAGTTCTTC,CASSLGAGGPMGNEQFF
17,TRBV7-9,TRBD2,NA,TRBJ2-3,TGTGCCAGCAGCTTAGCGGCTAGCGGGAGGGGCACTGATACGCAGTATTTT,CASSLAASGRGTDTQYF
15,TRBV24-1,NA,NA,TRBJ2-3,TGTGCCACCAGTGGCCGGGACTCGAGCACAGATACGCAGTATTTT,CATSGRDSSTDTQYF
12,TRBV28,NA,NA,TRBJ1-2,TGTGCCATCCCTGGCAGACCCTATGGCTACACCTTC,CAIPGRPYGYTF
13,TRBV11-3,NA,NA,TRBJ1-2,TGTGCCAGCAGAATAACGGAGAACTATGGCTACACCTTC,CASRITENYGYTF
18,TRBV5-1,TRBD1,NA,TRBJ2-6,TGCGCCAGCACCTCAACTCGGGGACAGGGAACCGGGGCCAACGTCCTGACTTTC,CASTSTRGQGTGANVLTF
17,TRBV7-2,NA,once,TRBJ1-3,TGTGCCAGCAGCTTCGCGCAGGGAGGGGTTGCTGGAAACACCATATATTTT,CASSFAQGGVAGNTIYF
13,TRBV25-1,NA,NA,TRBJ1-4,TGTGCCAGCAGAGCCGGGAGTAAGGAAAAACTGTTTTTT,CASRAGSKEKLFF
18,TRBV5-1,NA,NA,TRBJ2-1,TGCGCCAGCAGCCCGGGACAGGGGACTAGCGGATTTTACAATGAGCAGTTCTTC,CASSPGQGTSGFYNEQFF
14,TRBV7-3,NA,NA,TRBJ2-1,TGTGCCAGCAGCTCTAGCACGGGATCCTATGAGCAGTTCTTC,CASSSSTGSYEQFF
16,TRBV3-1/TRBV3-2,TRBD2,NA,TRBJ2-1,TGTGCCAGCAGCCCCATGCTAGCGGGAGTGGGTAATGAGCAGTTCTTC,CASSPMLAGVGNEQFF
13,TRBV12-3/TRBV12-4,NA,few,TRBJ1-5,TGTGCCAGCAGTTTTGGGGGGGCTCAGCCCCAGCATTTT,CASSFGGAQPQHF
12,TRBV28,NA,NA,TRBJ1-2,TGTGCCAGCAGTTTCGGACCCTATGGCTACACCTTC,CASSFGPYGYTF
14,TRBV9,NA,NA,TRBJ2-7,TGTGCCAGCAGCGTAGGGCCTTCTTTGAACGAGCAGTACTTC,CASSVGPSLNEQYF
14,TRBV7-9,TRBD2,few,TRBJ2-3,TGTGCCAGCAGCTCCCACACCGGGGGGGATACGCAGTATTTT,CASSSHTGGDTQYF
15,TRBV5-1,NA,medium-sized,TRBJ1-1,TGCGCCAGCAGCTTGGCCGGGACACTGAACACTGAAGCTTTCTTT,CASSLAGTLNTEAFF
13,TRBV28,NA,NA,TRBJ1-5,TGTGCCTGCTTTGAGAGGGAAGATCAGCCCCAGCATTTT,CACFEREDQPQHF
16,TRBV5-1,NA,NA,TRBJ2-4,TGCGCCAGCAGCTTGGGGGCGGGACAAATAAAAAACATTCAGTACTTC,CASSLGAGQIKNIQYF
19,TRBV4-1,TRBD2,NA,TRBJ2-1,TGCGCCAGCAGCCACCCGGGACTAGCGGGAGGGCCGTCGCATAATGAGCAGTTCTTC,CASSHPGLAGGPSHNEQFF
17,TRBV28,TRBD2,NA,TRBJ2-1,TGTGCCAGCAGTACCATACGTAGCGGGAGGGGCTACAATGAGCAGTTCTTC,CASSTIRSGRGYNEQFF
21,TRBV29-1,NA,NA,TRBJ2-7,TGCAGCGTTGGAGATCGTTTTTTTCGTTCACAGGGGGCTAGCGGGAGCTATGAGCAGTACTTC,CSVGDRFFRSQGASGSYEQYF
14,TRBV19,NA,NA,TRBJ1-6,TGTGCCAGTAGTACCCCGGGCCGACATCCGCCCCTCCACTTT,CASSTPGRHPPLHF
11,TRBV12-3/TRBV12-4,TRBD2,NA,TRBJ2-7,TGTGCCAGCAGGGGACTAGCCGAGCAGTACTTC,CASRGLAEQYF
20,TRBV19,TRBD2,NA,TRBJ2-1,TGTGCCAGTAGTATAAGGGGGCGTATTAGCGGGAGGCTCCTAGACAATGAGCAGTTCTTC,CASSIRGRISGRLLDNEQFF
17,TRBV3-1/TRBV3-2,TRBD2,NA,TRBJ2-7,TGTGCCAGCAGCCACCAGGGACTAGCGAGAGCTTTTATCGAGCAGTACTTC,CASSHQGLARAFIEQYF
18,TRBV5-1,TRBD2,NA,TRBJ2-1,TGCGCCAGCAGCTGGATAGGGACTAGCGGGAGCCCGTACAATGAGCAGTTCTTC,CASSWIGTSGSPYNEQFF